The text below deals with one TCR beta chain. This record comes from a study of control samples from healthy donors and cancer patients. Germline CDR1 and CDR2: LGHNT and FRNRAP. The germline V and J ends were trimmed by 3 bases and 4 bases, with 6 bases remaining between them. The CDR3 has 12 residues. Sequencing used immunoSEQ multiplex PCR; TCRdb keeps in-frame clones, though not all of them. The table lists around 190,000 clones, 90% of them singletons. The gene calls are TRBV12-5 and TRBJ1-2; D gene uncertain. The specimen sequenced was blood. This sequence originates from a woman aged 45-65 years in good health. This CDR3 reads CASGLGLYGYTF. The CDR3 region has the DNA TGTGCTAGTGGTTTAGGCCTCTATGGCTACACCTTC.